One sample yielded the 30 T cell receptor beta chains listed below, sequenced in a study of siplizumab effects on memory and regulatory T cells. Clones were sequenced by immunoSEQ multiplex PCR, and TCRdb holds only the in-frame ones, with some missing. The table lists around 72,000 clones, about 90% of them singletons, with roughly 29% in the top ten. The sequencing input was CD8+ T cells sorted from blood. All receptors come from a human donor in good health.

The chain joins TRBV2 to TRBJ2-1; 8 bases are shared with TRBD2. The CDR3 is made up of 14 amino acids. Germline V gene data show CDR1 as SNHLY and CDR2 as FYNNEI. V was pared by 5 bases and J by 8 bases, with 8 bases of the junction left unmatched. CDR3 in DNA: TGTGCCAGCAGTACGGGACTAGTTGCCGATGAGCAGTTCTTC. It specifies CASSTGLVADEQFF.

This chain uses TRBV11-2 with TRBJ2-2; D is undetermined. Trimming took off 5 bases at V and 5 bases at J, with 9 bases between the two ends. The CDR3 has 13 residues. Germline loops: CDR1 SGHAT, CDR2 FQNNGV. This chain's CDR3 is CASSPSGTGELFF. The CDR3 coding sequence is TGTGCCAGCAGCCCTTCGGGTACCGGGGAGCTGTTTTTT.

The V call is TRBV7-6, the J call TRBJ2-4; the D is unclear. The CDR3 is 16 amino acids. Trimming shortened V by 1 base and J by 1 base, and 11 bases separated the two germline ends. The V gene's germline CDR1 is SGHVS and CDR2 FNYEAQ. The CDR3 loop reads CASSLGFGGAKNIQYF. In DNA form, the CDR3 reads TGTGCCAGCAGCTTAGGGTTTGGCGGTGCCAAAAACATTCAGTACTTC.

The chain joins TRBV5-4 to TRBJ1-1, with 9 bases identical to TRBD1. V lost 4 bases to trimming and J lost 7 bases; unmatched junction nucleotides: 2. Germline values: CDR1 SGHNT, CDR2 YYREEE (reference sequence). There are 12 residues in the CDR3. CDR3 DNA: TGTGCCAGCAGCGCGGGACAGGGTGAAGCTTTCTTT. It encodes CASSAGQGEAFF.

CDR3 sequence reads: CASSRDGSNEQFF. The CDR3 DNA reads as TGTGCCAGCAGCCGAGACGGAAGCAATGAGCAGTTCTTC. The genes are TRBV7-8 and TRBJ2-1; D unclear. Germline V gene data show CDR1 as SGHVS and CDR2 as FQNEAQ. V lost 5 bases and J 6 bases, leaving 11 bases between the germline ends. The CDR3 sequence is 13 residues long. The full variable domain, in which reference TRBV7-8 and TRBJ2-1 provide the parts outside the CDR3, is GAGVSQSPRYKVAKRGQDVALRCDPISGHVSLFWYQQALGQGPEFLTYFQNEAQLDKSGLPSDRFFAERPEGSVSTLKIQRTQQEDSAVYLCASSRDGSNEQFFGPGTRLTVL.

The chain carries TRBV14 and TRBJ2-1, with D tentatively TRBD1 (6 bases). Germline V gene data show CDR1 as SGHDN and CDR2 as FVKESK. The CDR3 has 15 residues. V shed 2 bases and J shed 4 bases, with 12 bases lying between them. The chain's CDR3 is CASSQIGGVYNEQFF. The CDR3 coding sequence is TGTGCCAGCAGCCAAATTGGGGGCGTATACAATGAGCAGTTCTTC.

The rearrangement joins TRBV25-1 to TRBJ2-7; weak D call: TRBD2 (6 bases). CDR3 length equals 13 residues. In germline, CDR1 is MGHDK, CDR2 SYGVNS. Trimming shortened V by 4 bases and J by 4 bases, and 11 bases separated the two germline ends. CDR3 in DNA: TGTGCCAGCAGTGGCGGGGCCACTTACGAGCAGTACTTC. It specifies CASSGGATYEQYF.

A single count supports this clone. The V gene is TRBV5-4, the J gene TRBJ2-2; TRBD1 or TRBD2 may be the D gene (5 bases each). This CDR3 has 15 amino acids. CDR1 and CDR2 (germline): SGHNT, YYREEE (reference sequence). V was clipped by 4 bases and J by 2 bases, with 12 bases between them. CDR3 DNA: TGTGCCAGCAGCCCTCTGGGGGTTAACACCGGGGAGCTGTTTTTT. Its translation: CASSPLGVNTGELFF.

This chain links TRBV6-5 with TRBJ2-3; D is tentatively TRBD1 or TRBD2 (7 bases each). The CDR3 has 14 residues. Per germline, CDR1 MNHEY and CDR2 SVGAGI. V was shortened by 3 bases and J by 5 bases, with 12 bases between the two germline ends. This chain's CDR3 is CASSYGRGLDTQYF. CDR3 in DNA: TGTGCCAGCAGTTATGGGAGGGGGCTAGATACGCAGTATTTT.

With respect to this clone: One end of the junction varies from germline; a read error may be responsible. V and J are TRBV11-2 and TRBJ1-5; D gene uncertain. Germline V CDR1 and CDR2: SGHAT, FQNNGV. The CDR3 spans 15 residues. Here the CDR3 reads CASSQYTNSNQPQHF. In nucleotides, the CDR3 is TGCGCCAGCAGCCAGTACACAAACAGCAATCAGCCCCAGCATTTT.

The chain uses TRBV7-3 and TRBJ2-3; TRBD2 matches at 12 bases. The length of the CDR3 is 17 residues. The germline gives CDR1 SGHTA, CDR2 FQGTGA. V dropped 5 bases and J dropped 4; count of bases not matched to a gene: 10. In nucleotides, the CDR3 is TGTGCCAGCAGCCCTCGGACTAGCGGGGCTGACTCAGATACGCAGTATTTT. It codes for CASSPRTSGADSDTQYF.

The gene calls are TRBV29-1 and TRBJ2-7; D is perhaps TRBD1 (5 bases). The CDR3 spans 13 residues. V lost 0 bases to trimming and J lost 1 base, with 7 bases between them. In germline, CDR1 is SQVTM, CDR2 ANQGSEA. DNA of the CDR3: TGCAGCGTTGAAGATCGACAGTCCTACGAGCAGTACTTC. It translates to CSVEDRQSYEQYF.

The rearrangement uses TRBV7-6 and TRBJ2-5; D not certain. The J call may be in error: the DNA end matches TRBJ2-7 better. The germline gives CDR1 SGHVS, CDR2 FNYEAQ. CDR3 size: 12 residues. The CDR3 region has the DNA TGTGCCAGCAGCGCGGAATCCTACGAGCAGTACTTC. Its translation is CASSAESYEQYF.

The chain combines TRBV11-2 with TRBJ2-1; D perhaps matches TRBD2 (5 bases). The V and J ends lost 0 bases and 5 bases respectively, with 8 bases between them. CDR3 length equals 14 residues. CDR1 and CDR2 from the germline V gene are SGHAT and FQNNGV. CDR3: CASSLDTGNNEQFF. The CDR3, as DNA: TGTGCCAGCAGCTTAGATACGGGAAACAATGAGCAGTTCTTC. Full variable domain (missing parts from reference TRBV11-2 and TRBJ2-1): EAGVAQSPRYKIIEKRQSVAFWCNPISGHATLYWYQQILGQGPKLLIQFQNNGVVDDSQLPKDRFSAERLKGVDSTLKIQPAKLEDSAVYLCASSLDTGNNEQFFGPGTRLTVL.

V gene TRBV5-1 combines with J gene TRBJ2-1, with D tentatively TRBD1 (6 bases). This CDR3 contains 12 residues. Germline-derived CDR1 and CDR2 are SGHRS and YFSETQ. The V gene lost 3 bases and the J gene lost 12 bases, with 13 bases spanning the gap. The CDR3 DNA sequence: TGCGCCAGCAGCTCCCAGGGGCTCTGGCAGTTCTTC. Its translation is CASSSQGLWQFF. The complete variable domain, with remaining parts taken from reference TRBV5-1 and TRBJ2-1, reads KAGVTQTPRYLIKTRGQQVTLSCSPISGHRSVSWYQQTPGQGLQFLFEYFSETQRNKGNFPGRFSGRQFSNSRSEMNVSTLELGDSALYLCASSSQGLWQFFGPGTRLTVL.

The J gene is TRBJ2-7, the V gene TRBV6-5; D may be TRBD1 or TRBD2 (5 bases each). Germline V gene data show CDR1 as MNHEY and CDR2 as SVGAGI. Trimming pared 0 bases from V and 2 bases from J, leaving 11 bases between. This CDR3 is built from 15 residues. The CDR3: CASSYSDLGAYEQYF. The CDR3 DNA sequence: TGTGCCAGCAGTTACTCGGACCTGGGGGCCTACGAGCAGTACTTC.

For the CDR3, the DNA is TGCAGCGTGGCCGGGACAGGGTTCACGGGGGCCAATGAAAAACTGTTTTTT. It codes for CSVAGTGFTGANEKLFF. This chain connects TRBV29-1 to TRBJ1-4, with 9 nucleotides matching TRBD1. V shed 6 bases and J 5 bases; nucleotides not matched to a gene: 16. The length of the CDR3 is 17 residues. Germline V CDR1 and CDR2: SQVTM, ANQGSEA.

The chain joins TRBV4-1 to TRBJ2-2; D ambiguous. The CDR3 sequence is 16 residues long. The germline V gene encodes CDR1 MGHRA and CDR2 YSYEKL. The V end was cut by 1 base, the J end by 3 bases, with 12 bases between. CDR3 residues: CASSQGNSWDTGELFF. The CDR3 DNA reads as TGCGCCAGCAGCCAAGGCAACAGTTGGGACACCGGGGAGCTGTTTTTT.

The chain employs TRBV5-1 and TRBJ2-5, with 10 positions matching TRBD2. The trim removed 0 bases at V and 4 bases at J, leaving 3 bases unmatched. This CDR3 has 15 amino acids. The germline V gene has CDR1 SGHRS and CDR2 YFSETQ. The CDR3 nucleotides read TGCGCCAGCAGCTTGGACCTAGCGGGAGTAGAGACCCAGTACTTC. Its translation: CASSLDLAGVETQYF.

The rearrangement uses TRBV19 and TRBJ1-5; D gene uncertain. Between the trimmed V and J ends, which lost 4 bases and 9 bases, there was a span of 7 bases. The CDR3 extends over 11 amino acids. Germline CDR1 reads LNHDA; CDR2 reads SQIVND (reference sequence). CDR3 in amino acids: CASSTGGPQHF. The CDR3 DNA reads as TGTGCCAGTAGTACCGGTGGGCCCCAGCATTTT.

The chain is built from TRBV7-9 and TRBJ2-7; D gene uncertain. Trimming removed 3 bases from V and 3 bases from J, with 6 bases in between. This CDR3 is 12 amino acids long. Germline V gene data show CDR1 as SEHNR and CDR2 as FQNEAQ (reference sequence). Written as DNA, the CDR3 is TGTGCCAGCAGCTTCAACAGCTACGAGCAGTACTTC. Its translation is CASSFNSYEQYF.

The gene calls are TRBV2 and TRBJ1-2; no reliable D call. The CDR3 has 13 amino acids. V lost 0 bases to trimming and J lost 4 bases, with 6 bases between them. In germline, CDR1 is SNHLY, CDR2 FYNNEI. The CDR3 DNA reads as TGTGCCAGCAGTGAAGCGCTGACCTATGGCTACACCTTC. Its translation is CASSEALTYGYTF.

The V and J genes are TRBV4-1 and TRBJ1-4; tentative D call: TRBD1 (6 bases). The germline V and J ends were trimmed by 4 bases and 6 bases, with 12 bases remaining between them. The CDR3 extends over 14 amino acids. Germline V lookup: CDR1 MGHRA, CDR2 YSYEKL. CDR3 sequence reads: CASSPVAGDEKLFF. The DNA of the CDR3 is TGCGCCAGCAGCCCCGTGGCAGGGGATGAAAAACTGTTTTTT.

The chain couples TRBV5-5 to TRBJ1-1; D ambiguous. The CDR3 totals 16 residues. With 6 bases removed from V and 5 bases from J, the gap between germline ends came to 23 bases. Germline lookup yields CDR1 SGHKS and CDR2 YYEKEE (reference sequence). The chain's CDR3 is CASKWADPFALTEAFF. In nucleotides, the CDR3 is TGTGCCAGCAAGTGGGCTGATCCATTTGCGTTAACTGAAGCTTTCTTT. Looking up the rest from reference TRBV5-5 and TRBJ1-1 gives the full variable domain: DAGVTQSPTHLIKTRGQQVTLRCSPISGHKSVSWYQQVLGQGPQFIFQYYEKEERGRGNFPDRFSARQFPNYSSELNVNALLLGDSALYLCASKWADPFALTEAFFGQGTRLTVV.

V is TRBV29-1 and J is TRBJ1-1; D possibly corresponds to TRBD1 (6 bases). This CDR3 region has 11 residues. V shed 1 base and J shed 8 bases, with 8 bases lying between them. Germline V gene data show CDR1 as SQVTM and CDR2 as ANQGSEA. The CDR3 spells CSVEGTEEAFF. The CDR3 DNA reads TGCAGCGTTGAAGGGACAGAAGAAGCTTTCTTT. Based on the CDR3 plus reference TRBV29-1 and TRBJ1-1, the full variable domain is SAVISQKPSRDICQRGTSLTIQCQVDSQVTMMFWYRQQPGQSLTLIATANQGSEATYESGFVIDKFPISRPNLTFSTLTVSNMSPEDSSIYLCSVEGTEEAFFGQGTRLTVV.

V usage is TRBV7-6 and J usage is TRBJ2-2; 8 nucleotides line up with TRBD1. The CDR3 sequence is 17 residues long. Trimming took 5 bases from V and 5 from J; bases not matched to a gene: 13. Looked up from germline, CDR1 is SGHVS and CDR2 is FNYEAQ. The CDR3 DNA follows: TGTGCCAGCAGCCCCCTAGCAGGGGGCGCCCCGACCGGGGAGCTGTTTTTT. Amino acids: CASSPLAGGAPTGELFF.

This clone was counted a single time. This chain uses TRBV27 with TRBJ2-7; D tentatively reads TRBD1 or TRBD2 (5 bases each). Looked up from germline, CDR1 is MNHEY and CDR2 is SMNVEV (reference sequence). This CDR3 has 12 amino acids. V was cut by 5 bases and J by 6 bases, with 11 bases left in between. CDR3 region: CASSPGTGEQYF. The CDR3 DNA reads TGTGCCAGCAGTCCGGGGACCGGCGAGCAGTACTTC.

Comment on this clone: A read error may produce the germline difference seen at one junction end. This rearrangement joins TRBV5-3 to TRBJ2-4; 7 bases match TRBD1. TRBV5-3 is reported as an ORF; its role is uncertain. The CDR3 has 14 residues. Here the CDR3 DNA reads TGTGCCAGCAGCTTGTGGGACAGCAAAAACATTCAGTACTTC. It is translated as CASSLWDSKNIQYF.

CDR3 amino acids: CASRHLSEAFF. In DNA form, the CDR3 reads TGTGCCAGCAGGCACTTATCTGAAGCTTTCTTT. This rearrangement joins TRBV25-1 to TRBJ1-1; D unclear. The CDR3 spans 11 residues. V was shortened by 6 bases and J by 6 bases, with 8 bases between the two germline ends. Germline V gives CDR1 MGHDK, CDR2 SYGVNS.

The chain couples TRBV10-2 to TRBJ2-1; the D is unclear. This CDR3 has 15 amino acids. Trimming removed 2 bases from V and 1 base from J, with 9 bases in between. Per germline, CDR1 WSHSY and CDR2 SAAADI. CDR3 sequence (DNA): TGCGCCAGCAGTGAGATGCAAGTTTCCTACAATGAGCAGTTCTTC. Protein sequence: CASSEMQVSYNEQFF.